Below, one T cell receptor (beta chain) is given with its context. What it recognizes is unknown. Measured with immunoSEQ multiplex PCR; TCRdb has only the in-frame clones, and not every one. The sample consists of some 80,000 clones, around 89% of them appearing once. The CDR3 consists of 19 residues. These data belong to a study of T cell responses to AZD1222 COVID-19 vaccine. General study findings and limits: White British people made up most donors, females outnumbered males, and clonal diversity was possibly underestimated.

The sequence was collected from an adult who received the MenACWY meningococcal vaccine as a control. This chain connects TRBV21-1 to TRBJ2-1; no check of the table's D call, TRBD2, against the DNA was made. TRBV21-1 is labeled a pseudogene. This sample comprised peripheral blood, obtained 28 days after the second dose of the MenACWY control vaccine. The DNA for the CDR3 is TGTGCCAGCAGCAAAGCCAAGTGGGAGCGGGGGGGCATCTACAATGAGCAGTTCTTC. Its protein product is CASSKAKWERGGIYNEQFF.